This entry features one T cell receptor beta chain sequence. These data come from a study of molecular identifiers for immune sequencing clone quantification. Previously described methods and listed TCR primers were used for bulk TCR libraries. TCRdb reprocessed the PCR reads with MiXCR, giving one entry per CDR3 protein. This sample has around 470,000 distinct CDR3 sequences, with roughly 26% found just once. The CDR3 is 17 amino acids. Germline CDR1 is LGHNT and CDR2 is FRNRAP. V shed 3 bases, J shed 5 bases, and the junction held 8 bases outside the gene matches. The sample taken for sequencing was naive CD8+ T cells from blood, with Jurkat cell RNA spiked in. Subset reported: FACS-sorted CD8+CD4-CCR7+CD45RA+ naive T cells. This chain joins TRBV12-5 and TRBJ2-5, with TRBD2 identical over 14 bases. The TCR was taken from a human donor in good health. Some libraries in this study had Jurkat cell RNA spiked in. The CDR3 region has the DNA TGTGCTAGTGGTTTTTGGGGACTAGCGGGAGTACTGGAGACCCAGTACTTC. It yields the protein CASGFWGLAGVLETQYF.